There are many counts of the clone carrying this TCR beta chain. Its cognate antigen is unknown. These data come from a study of HIV-infected children after antiretroviral therapy interruption. Findings of the study overall: Minor non-naive CD45RA+ populations, like EMRA or stem memory, might contaminate naive sorts.

Regarding treatment: PENTA 11 planned treatment interruption arm or continuous ART arm. The CDR3 loop spans 14 amino acids. Germline V gene data show CDR1 as SSHAT and CDR2 as FNYEAQ (reference sequence). The germline V and J ends were trimmed by 5 bases and 0 bases, with 11 bases remaining between them. A 3' RACE protocol on RNA, with unique molecular identifiers, produced the TCR library. TCRdb itself ran the 3' RACE reads through MiXCR, one entry per CDR3 protein. The table records tens of thousands of distinct CDR3 sequences, more than 6.5% of them present only once. Sample: CD45RA+ CD4+ T cells from PBMCs, pooled from several time points, taken from a donor given antiretroviral therapy, either interrupted or continuous. The subset was: naive CD4+ CD45RA+ CD45RO- T cells. The V and J genes are TRBV7-7 and TRBJ2-7, with D unclear. The source is a pool of human donors with HIV. CDR3 sequence: CASSPHQASYEQYF. DNA of the CDR3: TGTGCCAGCAGCCCCCACCAGGCCTCCTACGAGCAGTACTTC.